Below are 22 T cell receptor beta chains sequenced from a single sample in a study of shared clonotypes between healthy human individuals. Repertoires were generated with immunoSEQ multiplex PCR, while TCRdb's copy carries only in-frame clones and drops some. The sample shows 2 million to 2.5 million clones, roughly 93% of them seen only once. Specimen: naive CD4+ T cells from PBMCs. As for subset: CD45RA+ positively selected. Receptor source: a man aged 18 to 29 in good health. Some clones in this sample may be carry-over from other donors' samples.

The chain joins TRBV5-4 to TRBJ1-2, with 12 bases identical to TRBD1. The germline CDR1 and CDR2 sequences are SGHNT and YYREEE (reference sequence). The CDR3 has 15 amino acids. V was pared by 4 bases and J by 7 bases, with 8 bases of the junction left unmatched. Here the CDR3 reads CASSEPRDRGLGYTF. In nucleotides, the CDR3 is TGTGCCAGCAGCGAGCCCCGGGACAGGGGGCTTGGCTACACCTTC.

The chain joins TRBV15 to TRBJ1-1, with a weak D call TRBD1 (6 bases). V gave up 3 bases and J gave up 10 bases, with 15 bases separating them. The CDR3 sequence is 13 residues long. Per the germline V gene, CDR1 is LNHNV and CDR2 is YYDKDF (reference sequence). The CDR3 here is CATSSEGGRGAFF. The CDR3 nucleotides read TGTGCCACCAGCAGTGAGGGGGGACGGGGAGCTTTCTTT.

As to this clone: The same CDR3 is also encoded by other DNA sequences in this sample. The J gene is TRBJ2-3, the V gene TRBV28; 8 bases are shared with TRBD2. The CDR3 totals 14 residues. V lost 6 bases to trimming and J lost 2 bases; unmatched junction nucleotides: 4. Germline CDR1 MDHEN, CDR2 SYDVKM. The CDR3 region has the DNA TGTGCCAGCAGGCCGGGAGGGGCCACAGATACGCAGTATTTT. This encodes CASRPGGATDTQYF.

The rearrangement uses TRBV29-1 and TRBJ1-1, with 10 bases identical to TRBD1. The J segment lost 4 bases and the V segment lost 6 bases, leaving 8 bases of the junction unmatched. The CDR3 is made up of 14 amino acids. Germline assignment: CDR1 SQVTM and CDR2 ANQGSEA. As DNA, the CDR3 is TGCAGCGTATCCTCGAGGACAGGGGGCACTGAAGCTTTCTTT. Its translation: CSVSSRTGGTEAFF.

This chain links TRBV7-2 with TRBJ2-1; the match to TRBD2 covers 9 bases. With 2 bases clipped from V and 4 bases from J, the junction kept 6 bases outside the gene matches. CDR3 length: 16 residues. Germline CDR1 and CDR2: SGHTA and FQGNSA. CDR3: CASSLQASGNYNEQFF. CDR3 in DNA: TGTGCCAGCAGCTTACAGGCTAGCGGGAATTACAATGAGCAGTTCTTC.

Turning to this clone: The junction differs from germline at one of its ends, possibly a read error. The CDR3 reads CASSASFGYTF. The CDR3 DNA is TGCGCCAGCAGCGCCTCTTTCGGCTACACTTTC. This sequence joins TRBV5-1 and TRBJ1-2; D unresolved. Germline CDR1 and CDR2: SGHRS and YFSETQ. There are 11 residues in the CDR3. The whole variable domain, remainder taken from reference TRBV5-1 and TRBJ1-2, is KAGVTQTPRYLIKTRGQQVTLSCSPISGHRSVSWYQQTPGQGLQFLFEYFSETQRNKGNFPGRFSGRQFSNSRSEMNVSTLELGDSALYLCASSASFGYTFGSGTRLTVV.

This clone was observed a handful of times. The chain has TRBV19 and TRBJ1-5; no firm D call. The V and J ends lost 7 bases and 0 bases respectively, with 16 bases between them. The CDR3 sequence is 16 residues long. CDR1 is LNHDA, CDR2 SQIVND, per germline (reference sequence). The CDR3 loop is CASIPMSGISNQPQHF. For the CDR3, the DNA is TGTGCCAGTATCCCAATGTCGGGGATTAGCAATCAGCCCCAGCATTTT.

The J gene is TRBJ2-3, the V gene TRBV2; 9 bases agree with TRBD2. After removal of 8 bases from V and 2 bases from J, the junction contained 11 bases not matched to a gene. The germline V gene has CDR1 SNHLY and CDR2 FYNNEI. There are 16 residues in the CDR3. The CDR3 loop is CASRLAGKIFTDTQYF. In DNA, the CDR3 is TGTGCCAGCCGGCTAGCGGGAAAGATCTTCACAGATACGCAGTATTTT.

J is TRBJ2-5 and V is TRBV5-1, with a weak D call TRBD2 (6 bases). This CDR3 is built from 15 residues. V dropped 2 bases and J dropped 5 bases, with 16 bases sitting between them. The germline V gene encodes CDR1 SGHRS and CDR2 YFSETQ. The DNA of the CDR3 is TGCGCCAGCAGCTTTGTGGGAGGAACCGTGGAGACCCAGTACTTC. Translating it yields CASSFVGGTVETQYF.

CDR3 region: CASSLGSRSGELFF. CDR3 DNA sequence: TGTGCCAGCAGCTTAGGCTCGCGATCCGGGGAGCTGTTTTTT. This rearrangement joins TRBV11-3 to TRBJ2-2; D remains unclear. This CDR3 is 14 amino acids long. Trimming pared 1 base from V and 6 bases from J, leaving 9 bases between. The germline V gene has CDR1 SGHNT and CDR2 YENEEA. Based on the CDR3 plus reference TRBV11-3 and TRBJ2-2, the full variable domain is EAGVVQSPRYKIIEKKQPVAFWCNPISGHNTLYWYLQNLGQGPELLIRYENEEAVDDSQLPKDRFSAERLKGVDSTLKIQPAELGDSAVYLCASSLGSRSGELFFGEGSRLTVL.

The V call is TRBV23-1, the J call TRBJ1-3; D is uncertain. TRBV23-1 is sorted into the ORF group, with uncertain function. There are 10 residues in the CDR3. The V end lost 8 bases, the J end lost 4 bases, and 3 bases lay between the germline ends. The CDR3 region is CASRGNTIYF. The CDR3 DNA reads TGCGCCAGCCGGGGAAACACCATATATTTT.

The chain has TRBV19 and TRBJ2-7; 8 bases line up with TRBD2. V lost 6 bases and J lost 4; bases outside the gene matches: 11. CDR1 is LNHDA and CDR2 is SQIVND in the germline V gene (reference sequence). This CDR3 has 15 residues. CDR3 sequence: CASSPRGGRTYEQYF. The CDR3 region has the DNA TGTGCCAGTAGCCCTCGGGGCGGGAGGACTTACGAGCAGTACTTC.

V and J are TRBV7-8 and TRBJ1-5, with 9 bases fitting TRBD1. Germline-derived CDR1 and CDR2 are SGHVS and FQNEAQ. The CDR3 contains 17 residues. V gave up 1 base and J gave up 5 bases; unmatched junction bases: 9. Written as DNA, the CDR3 is TGTGCCAGCAGCTTAGGGGGACAGGGAAATTTGTATCAGCCCCAGCATTTT. It is translated as CASSLGGQGNLYQPQHF.

The chain recombines TRBV29-1 with TRBJ2-1; D may correspond to TRBD1 or TRBD2 (7 bases each). The CDR3 runs 13 residues. Germline CDR1 SQVTM, CDR2 ANQGSEA. The CDR3 DNA sequence: TGCACCACCCGGGGGGAGGGGGCCGATGAGCAGTTCTTC. Translating it yields CTTRGEGADEQFF.

The chain links TRBV25-1 to TRBJ2-1; 11 bases are shared with TRBD2. The V segment lost 3 bases and the J segment 3 bases; nucleotides outside the gene matches: 1. Germline lookup yields CDR1 MGHDK and CDR2 SYGVNS. CDR3 length: 15 amino acids. In nucleotides, the CDR3 is TGTGCCAGCAGTGAGACTAGCGGGAACTACAATGAGCAGTTCTTC. Translation: CASSETSGNYNEQFF. Based on the CDR3 plus reference TRBV25-1 and TRBJ2-1, the full variable domain is EADIYQTPRYLVIGTGKKITLECSQTMGHDKMYWYQQDPGMELHLIHYSYGVNSTEKGDLSSESTVSRIRTEHFPLTLESARPSHTSQYLCASSETSGNYNEQFFGPGTRLTVL.

The rearrangement links TRBV19 to TRBJ2-5, with D tentatively TRBD1 (6 bases). CDR3 size: 13 residues. Germline lookup yields CDR1 LNHDA and CDR2 SQIVND (reference sequence). The V and J ends lost 5 bases and 7 bases respectively, with 14 bases between them. The CDR3 is CASSGRGIVTQYF. The DNA for the CDR3 is TGTGCCAGTAGTGGCAGGGGTATAGTGACCCAGTACTTC. The variable domain in full, with the rest retrieved from reference TRBV19 and TRBJ2-5, is DGGITQSPKYLFRKEGQNVTLSCEQNLNHDAMYWYRQDPGQGLRLIYYSQIVNDFQKGDIAEGYSVSREKKESFPLTVTSAQKNPTAFYLCASSGRGIVTQYFGPGTRLLVL.

This rearrangement joins TRBV5-4 to TRBJ2-6, with TRBD2 matching 9 bases. CDR1 is SGHNT and CDR2 is YYREEE in the germline V gene (reference sequence). With V trimmed by 0 bases and J by 0 bases, 7 bases remained unmatched. CDR3 length: 19 residues. The CDR3, as DNA: TGTGCCAGCAGCTTGGTTCCGACTAGCGGTTACTCTGGGGCCAACGTCCTGACTTTC. This codes for CASSLVPTSGYSGANVLTF.

The chain employs TRBV5-1 and TRBJ2-1; 11 bases align to TRBD2. V was clipped by 1 base and J by 2 bases; unmatched bases: 14. The V gene's germline CDR1 is SGHRS and CDR2 YFSETQ. The CDR3 totals 20 residues. The chain's CDR3 is CASSLYKLAGDKGTYNEQFF. The CDR3 DNA sequence: TGCGCCAGCAGCTTGTACAAACTAGCGGGAGACAAAGGGACCTACAATGAGCAGTTCTTC. Full variable domain (remainder filled in from reference TRBV5-1 and TRBJ2-1): KAGVTQTPRYLIKTRGQQVTLSCSPISGHRSVSWYQQTPGQGLQFLFEYFSETQRNKGNFPGRFSGRQFSNSRSEMNVSTLELGDSALYLCASSLYKLAGDKGTYNEQFFGPGTRLTVL.

This rearrangement joins TRBV9 to TRBJ2-3; the D gene is possibly TRBD2 (6 bases). There are 17 residues in the CDR3. Trimming took 3 bases from V and 4 from J, leaving 21 bases between them. The germline CDR1 and CDR2 sequences are SGDLS and YYNGEE. The CDR3 DNA is TGTGCCAGCAGCGAGCGACCCGGGAGTAGGGCTGCAGATACGCAGTATTTT. Translated: CASSERPGSRAADTQYF.

The rearrangement joins TRBV1 to TRBJ2-7; TRBD2, the table's D call, lacks a check against the DNA. TRBV1 is termed a pseudogene. This CDR3 is 15 amino acids long. The CDR3 sequence is CTSSQEASGWGVQYF. CDR3 in DNA: TGCACCAGCAGCCAGGAAGCTAGCGGTTGGGGCGTGCAGTACTTC.

This sequence joins TRBV6-1 and TRBJ1-6; 8 nucleotides align to TRBD1. Germline V CDR1 and CDR2: MNHNS, SASEGT. The CDR3 runs to 15 residues. The V segment lost 5 bases and the J segment 7 bases; nucleotides outside the gene matches: 7. The CDR3 sequence: CASSQGAGWNSPLHF. For the CDR3, the DNA is TGTGCCAGCAGTCAGGGGGCGGGTTGGAATTCACCCCTCCACTTT.

The V gene is TRBV6-5, the J gene TRBJ2-7; no clear D. Germline CDR1 reads MNHEY; CDR2 reads SVGAGI. The CDR3 spans 11 residues. The ends were cut back, 2 bases at V and 9 bases at J, with 8 bases in the middle. The CDR3 protein is CASSYGDLQYF. The CDR3 DNA follows: TGTGCCAGCAGTTACGGAGACCTGCAGTACTTC.